This T cell receptor (beta chain) was recovered during a study of patients and donors after allogeneic stem cell transplantation. TCRdb passed the RT-PCR reads through MiXCR, listing each CDR3 protein once. The repertoire holds 400,000 to 450,000 distinct CDR3 sequences, with under 20% as singletons. CDR3 length: 15 amino acids. Germline CDR1 reads SQVTM; CDR2 reads ANQGSEA. V shed 4 bases and J shed 2 bases, with 16 bases lying between them. This clonotype was detected a few times. The rearrangement joins TRBV29-1 to TRBJ2-3; D call uncertain. Sequencing input: blood, either unsorted or a sorted T cell fraction (not recorded which). This TCR derives from a human donor who was either an allogeneic HSCT recipient or a stem cell or donor lymphocyte infusion donor (not recorded which). It is not recorded whose cells these are; they may come from a transplant donor. CDR3 nucleotide sequence: TGCAGCGTTGCCCGGGTCCCTTCTATCACAGATACGCAGTATTTT. Translation: CSVARVPSITDTQYF.